A selection of T cell receptor beta chains follows, all from one sample in a study of memory CD4+ T cells and cytomegalovirus serostatus. TCRdb's copy holds only in-frame clones and misses some; the assay was immunoSEQ multiplex PCR. The data show just under 60,000 clones, roughly 81% seen once. Sequencing was done on a sample of memory CD4+ T cells from blood. The receptors were sampled from an adult in good health and CMV-seronegative. The CDR3 runs from the conserved cysteine through the conserved F or W. Fields, in order: D gene, clone size, J gene, V gene, CDR3 DNA, CDR3 protein. The D gene is left open where the match is weak. Clone size is stated in some rows and not others, as once, few, many or a class when expanded.

NA NA TRBJ1-1 TRBV10-1 TGCGCCAGCAGTGGTGGTTTTGAAGCTTTCTTT CASSGGFEAFF
NA NA TRBJ2-5 TRBV2 TGTGCCAGCTCCTGGAGACCAACCCAAGAGACCCAGTACTTC CASSWRPTQETQYF
TRBD1 once TRBJ1-5 TRBV7-6 TGTGCCAGCAGCCTGGGGACAGGTAACAATCAGCCCCAGCATTTT CASSLGTGNNQPQHF
NA once TRBJ2-1 TRBV27 TGTGCCAGCAGTTTGGCCAGGGCCGGTGAGCAGTTCTTC CASSLARAGEQFF
TRBD1 once TRBJ1-4 TRBV20-1 TGCAGTGCTAAGACAGGGGAAAAACTGTTTTTT CSAKTGEKLFF
NA NA TRBJ2-1 TRBV4-1 TGCGCCAGCAGCCCCCCGGTGATAGATGAGCAGTTCTTC CASSPPVIDEQFF
NA NA TRBJ1-3 TRBV5-6 TGTGCCAGCAGCTTGGGGTTCCGCTCTGGAAACACCATATATTTT CASSLGFRSGNTIYF
NA NA TRBJ2-7 TRBV11-3 TGTGCCAGCAGCTTAAGTAGAACCTACGAGCAGTACTTC CASSLSRTYEQYF
TRBD1 NA TRBJ1-2 TRBV18 TGTGCCAGCTCTACGGGACAGGGGGCATTGAATGGCTACACCTTC CASSTGQGALNGYTF
NA NA TRBJ2-2 TRBV11-3 TGTGCCAGCAGCGATCCTTCAAATCCGAACACCGGGGAGCTGTTTTTT CASSDPSNPNTGELFF
TRBD1 NA TRBJ1-5 TRBV6-6 TGTGCCAGCAGGATGACAGGGGGAAGCAATCAGCCCCAGCATTTT CASRMTGGSNQPQHF
TRBD2 NA TRBJ2-7 TRBV15 TGTGCCACCAGCGGGGCTAGCGGGAGGCCGCGGTACGAGCAGTACTTC CATSGASGRPRYEQYF
NA NA TRBJ2-1 TRBV29-1 TGCAGCGTTGAGGGTCGATCGACCTACAATGAGCAGTTCTTC CSVEGRSTYNEQFF
TRBD1 NA TRBJ2-2 TRBV29-1 TGCAGCGCCACGCCGGGACAGCTTTCTTCAAACACCGGGGAGCTGTTTTTT CSATPGQLSSNTGELFF
NA NA TRBJ1-2 TRBV7-9 TGTGCCAGCAGCCGCGGGGAGGTCGGGGGCTACACCTTC CASSRGEVGGYTF
NA few TRBJ2-6 TRBV6-5 TGTGCCAGCAGTCCGCGAGTAACTGGGGCCAACGTCCTGACTTTC CASSPRVTGANVLTF
TRBD1 NA TRBJ2-3 TRBV7-2 TGTGCCAGCAGCACACGACAGGGTCGCGCAGATACGCAGTATTTT CASSTRQGRADTQYF